The 12 T cell receptor beta chains in this list originate from one sample, sequenced in a study of T cell responses to AZD1222 COVID-19 vaccine. Assay: immunoSEQ multiplex PCR; the TCRdb copy retains only in-frame clones and omits some. There are roughly 70,000 clones in the sample; around 82% occur only once, and under 6.5% lies in the top ten. The material sequenced was peripheral blood, taken on day 0 of AZD1222 vaccination. These receptors all come from an adult in good health.

The V gene is TRBV30, the J gene TRBJ1-4; D gene ambiguous. Germline V CDR1 and CDR2: GTSNPN, SVGIG (reference sequence). This CDR3 is built from 13 residues. The V and J ends lost 4 bases and 5 bases respectively, with 11 bases between them. The DNA for the CDR3 is TGTGCCTGGAACGGCGGCAGGAATGAAAAACTGTTTTTT. It yields the protein CAWNGGRNEKLFF.

The chain joins TRBV7-9 to TRBJ2-7; 8 nucleotides align to TRBD1. This CDR3 is built from 14 residues. The germline V gene encodes CDR1 SEHNR and CDR2 FQNEAQ (reference sequence). V dropped 6 bases and J dropped 2; count of bases not matched to a gene: 6. The CDR3 reads CASRDSQGAYEQYF. The CDR3, as DNA: TGTGCCAGCAGGGATTCACAGGGGGCCTACGAGCAGTACTTC.

The V gene is TRBV9, the J gene TRBJ2-6, with 7 bases that match TRBD1. Germline CDR1 and CDR2: SGDLS and YYNGEE. The CDR3 length is 17 residues. V shed 0 bases and J 0 bases; nucleotides not matched to a gene: 3. In nucleotides, the CDR3 is TGTGCCAGCAGCGTAGCGGGACAGAGCTCTGGGGCCAACGTCCTGACTTTC. This sequence encodes CASSVAGQSSGANVLTF. The full variable domain, completed using reference TRBV9 and TRBJ2-6, is DSGVTQTPKHLITATGQRVTLRCSPRSGDLSVYWYQQSLDQGLQFLIQYYNGEERAKGNILERFSAQQFPDLHSELNLSSLELGDSALYFCASSVAGQSSGANVLTFGAGSRLTVL.

Of note for this clone: This sample also contains other DNA sequences that code for the same CDR3. The chain uses TRBV28 and TRBJ1-1, with 7 nucleotides matching TRBD1. Germline lookup yields CDR1 MDHEN and CDR2 SYDVKM. V lost 2 bases and J lost 1; bases outside the gene matches: 4. This CDR3 is 15 amino acids long. The CDR3 coding sequence is TGTGCCAGCAGTTTAAGCAGGGGGAGGAACACTGAAGCTTTCTTT. This gives the protein CASSLSRGRNTEAFF.

In this sample, this clone turned up once. In DNA, the CDR3 is TGTGCCAGTAGTATAGAAGTGGGAGGGCCAGAAGCTTTCTTT. Translating gives CASSIEVGGPEAFF. The chain combines TRBV19 with TRBJ1-1; D unclear. The length of the CDR3 is 14 residues. Trimming pared 0 bases from V and 8 bases from J, leaving 13 bases between. Germline V lookup: CDR1 LNHDA, CDR2 SQIVND (reference sequence).

V usage is TRBV10-3 and J usage is TRBJ2-7; 8 bases are a match to TRBD1. After removal of 8 bases from V and 6 bases from J, the junction contained 9 bases not matched to a gene. This CDR3 has 13 amino acids. The germline V gene encodes CDR1 ENHRY and CDR2 SYGVKD. CDR3 sequence (DNA): TGTGCCATCTTGGCTACAGGGGGTGCCGAGCAGTACTTC. The encoded protein is CAILATGGAEQYF.

The genes are TRBV7-3 and TRBJ2-5; 15 bases line up with TRBD2. The ends lost 1 base at V and 1 base at J; junction bases unmatched: 4. In germline, CDR1 is SGHTA, CDR2 FQGTGA. The CDR3 runs 18 residues. CDR3 bases: TGTGCCAGCAGCTTAAAGGGGACTAGCGGGGGGCCCCAAGAGACCCAGTACTTC. It specifies CASSLKGTSGGPQETQYF.

The V call is TRBV6-5, the J call TRBJ1-2; D may be TRBD1 (5 bases). Trimming removed 7 bases at V and 3 bases at J, with 15 bases between. The CDR3 loop spans 14 amino acids. Germline CDR1 is MNHEY and CDR2 is SVGAGI. The CDR3 DNA is TGTGCCAGCACTCCGCGCGGGGGGGACTATGGCTACACCTTC. Protein sequence: CASTPRGGDYGYTF.

This chain links TRBV6-5 with TRBJ2-3; TRBD2 agrees at 11 bases. In germline, CDR1 is MNHEY, CDR2 SVGAGI. Trimming cost V 4 bases and J 6 bases; bases outside gene matches: 9. There are 16 residues in the CDR3. CDR3 nucleotides: TGTGCCAGCAGTTCCCCCTCTAGCGGGGGGCGGGATACGCAGTATTTT. Its translation: CASSSPSSGGRDTQYF.

This chain links TRBV7-9 with TRBJ1-6; TRBD1 might be the D (6 bases). Between the trimmed V and J ends, which lost 1 base and 10 bases, there was a span of 8 bases. Germline CDR1 SEHNR, CDR2 FQNEAQ (reference sequence). The CDR3 contains 13 residues. The CDR3 loop is CASSLEGGSPLHF. The DNA of the CDR3 is TGTGCCAGCAGCTTAGAAGGGGGGTCACCCCTCCACTTT.

This clone was detected only once. The chain carries TRBV5-3 and TRBJ1-1, with D possibly being TRBD1 (5 bases). TRBV5-3 is known as an ORF, though its function is uncertain. The CDR3 spans 18 residues. The V gene lost 4 bases and the J gene lost 5 bases, with 27 bases spanning the gap. The DNA for the CDR3 is TGTGCCAGAAGCCACCCCGAGGCCAGGGTGAGGATAACTACTGAAGCTTTCTTT. Protein: CARSHPEARVRITTEAFF.

The rearrangement uses TRBV14 and TRBJ2-1, with 13 bases lining up with TRBD2. The CDR3 is 18 residues long. Trimming at V came to 0 bases and at J to 10 bases, leaving 12 bases not matched to a gene. Per germline, CDR1 SGHDN and CDR2 FVKESK. The CDR3 coding sequence is TGTGCCAGCAGCCAAGATAGGGGACTAGCGGGGCTAGCCTCCGAGCAGTTCTTC. Protein product: CASSQDRGLAGLASEQFF.